This entry features one T cell receptor beta chain sequence. The data were taken from a study of blood T cell repertoires in COVID-19. Data came from immunoSEQ multiplex PCR; TCRdb stores just in-frame clones and leaves some out. The sample holds about 69,000 clones, less than 95% seen once. This clonotype was sampled from an older woman with active COVID-19. What was sequenced was peripheral blood.

DNA for the CDR3: TGTGCCAGTAGAGGTACTAGCGGGAGCTCCTACAATGAGCAGTTCTTC. It is translated as CASRGTSGSSYNEQFF. The rearrangement uses TRBV19 and TRBJ2-1; 11 bases match TRBD2. The germline gives CDR1 LNHDA, CDR2 SQIVND (reference sequence). With V trimmed by 6 bases and J by 0 bases, 4 bases remained unmatched. This CDR3 contains 16 residues.